This TCR beta chain was identified during a study of T cell responses to AZD1222 COVID-19 vaccine. Study-wide findings and caveats: Reportedly, nearly half the spike-specific TCRs target unmutated variant regions.

The data were produced by immunoSEQ multiplex PCR, yet TCRdb's version contains in-frame clones alone and is incomplete. The data show about 92,000 clones, 88% seen once. This clone has a single count. What it recognizes is unknown. V was trimmed by 8 bases and J by 0 bases, leaving 7 bases between them. The germline CDR1 and CDR2 sequences are GTSNPN and SVGIG (reference sequence). The CDR3 runs to 11 residues. The chain links TRBV30 to TRBJ1-2; D is undetermined. This material consisted of peripheral blood, taken on day 0 of MenACWY control vaccination. The sequence derives from an adult in good health. CDR3: CAEGANYGYTF. CDR3 bases: TGTGCCGAGGGAGCTAACTATGGCTACACCTTC. Full variable domain (outside the CDR3, taken from reference TRBV30 and TRBJ1-2): SQTIHQWPATLVQPVGSPLSLECTVEGTSNPNLYWYRQAAGRGLQLLFYSVGIGQISSEVPQNLSASRPQDRQFILSSKKLLLSDSGFYLCAEGANYGYTFGSGTRLTVV.